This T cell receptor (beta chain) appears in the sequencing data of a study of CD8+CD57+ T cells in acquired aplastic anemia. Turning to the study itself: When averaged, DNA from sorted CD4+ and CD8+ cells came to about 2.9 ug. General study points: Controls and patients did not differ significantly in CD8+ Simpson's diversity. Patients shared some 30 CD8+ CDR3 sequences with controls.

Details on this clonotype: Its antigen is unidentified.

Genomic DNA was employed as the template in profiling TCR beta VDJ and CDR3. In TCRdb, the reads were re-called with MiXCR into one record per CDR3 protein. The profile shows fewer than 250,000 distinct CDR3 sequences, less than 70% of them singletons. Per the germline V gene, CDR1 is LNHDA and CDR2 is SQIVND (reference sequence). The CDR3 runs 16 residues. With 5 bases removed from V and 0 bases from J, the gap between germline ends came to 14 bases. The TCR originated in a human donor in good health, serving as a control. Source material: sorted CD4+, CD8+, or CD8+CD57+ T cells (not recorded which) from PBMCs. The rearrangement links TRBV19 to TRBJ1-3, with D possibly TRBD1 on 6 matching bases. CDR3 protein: CASSWTAASSGNTIYF. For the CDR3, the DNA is TGTGCCAGTAGTTGGACAGCTGCTTCCTCTGGAAACACCATATATTTT. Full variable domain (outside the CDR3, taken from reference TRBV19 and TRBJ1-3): DGGITQSPKYLFRKEGQNVTLSCEQNLNHDAMYWYRQDPGQGLRLIYYSQIVNDFQKGDIAEGYSVSREKKESFPLTVTSAQKNPTAFYLCASSWTAASSGNTIYFGEGSWLTVV.